This section outlines one TCR beta chain sequence together with its context. This record comes from a study of OX40 agonist ivuxolimab in advanced cancers. Sequenced by immunoSEQ multiplex PCR; TCRdb stores in-frame clones only, minus some. The repertoire has under 80,000 clones, roughly 86% of them found once; the top ten carry approximately 8.4%. CDR1 MNHNY and CDR2 SVGAGI come from the germline V gene (reference sequence). V lost 5 bases and J lost 9, with 14 bases in between. CDR3 length equals 14 residues. The chain couples TRBV6-6 to TRBJ1-6; D is possibly TRBD1 (6 bases). The starting material was CD4+ or CD8+ T cells sorted from blood, obtained in a trial of the OX40 agonist ivuxolimab. This clonotype originated in an adult with an advanced solid tumor such as melanoma, head and neck, liver or kidney cancer. The CDR3 DNA is TGTGCCAGCAGTGTTGGGACAAGGTCTTCACCCCTCCACTTT. Amino acids: CASSVGTRSSPLHF.